Listed below are T cell receptor beta chains from one sample, sequenced in a study of vaccination effects on CD4 cells after COVID-19. No antigens are known for them. Clones were sequenced by immunoSEQ multiplex PCR, and TCRdb holds only the in-frame ones, with some missing. Of 20,000 to 25,000 clones in the sample, about three quarters were seen once. Sequencing was performed on CD4+ T cells from PBMCs cultured with HCoV-229E spike peptides, taken before COVID-19 vaccination. Source of these receptors: a human donor who received a COVID-19 vaccine. Each CDR3 is given with its conserved first and last residue. The D gene is left open where the match is weak. Clone sizes are given selectively: once, few, many, or a class where the clone is expanded.

cdr3_aa	cdr3_nt	v_call	d_call	j_call	clone_size
CASSVAQPDYGYTF	TGTGCCAGCAGCGTAGCACAGCCTGACTATGGCTACACCTTC	TRBV9	-	TRBJ1-2	few
CASSVGTVRETQYF	TGTGCCAGCAGCGTAGGGACGGTTCGGGAGACCCAGTACTTC	TRBV9	-	TRBJ2-5	-
CASSDPYEKLFF	TGCGCCAGCAGCGACCCATATGAAAAACTGTTTTTT	TRBV4-1	-	TRBJ1-4	-
CASSPGQHSNSPLHF	TGTGCCAGCAGTCCCGGACAGCACTCTAATTCACCCCTCCACTTT	TRBV6-6	-	TRBJ1-6	-
CASSPLVDTQYF	TGTGCCAGCTCACCCTTGGTGGATACGCAGTATTTT	TRBV18	-	TRBJ2-3	-
CASSQDLEGIIGYTF	TGTGCCAGCAGCCAAGATTTGGAGGGAATAATTGGCTACACCTTC	TRBV3-1/TRBV3-2	-	TRBJ1-2	-
CASSVRGGSDTQYF	TGCGCCAGCAGTGTGCGGGGGGGCTCAGATACGCAGTATTTT	TRBV5-1	TRBD2	TRBJ2-3	-
CASSLFGHQETQYF	TGTGCCAGCAGCTTGTTTGGACATCAAGAGACCCAGTACTTC	TRBV11-1	-	TRBJ2-5	once
CAISERTGTGAGELFF	TGTGCCATCAGTGAGAGAACCGGGACAGGGGCCGGGGAGCTGTTTTTT	TRBV10-3	TRBD1	TRBJ2-2	-
CASSPGGRGAQETQYF	TGTGCCAGCAGCCCAGGGGGCAGGGGCGCCCAAGAGACCCAGTACTTC	TRBV7-2	TRBD1	TRBJ2-5	-
CAISDDSGEETQYF	TGTGCCATCAGTGACGACTCGGGTGAGGAGACCCAGTACTTC	TRBV10-3	-	TRBJ2-5	-
CASRGTSNLNTEAFF	TGTGCCAGCAGGGGGACGTCAAACCTGAACACTGAAGCTTTCTTT	TRBV7-6	-	TRBJ1-1	-
CASSSPGLAFYEQYF	TGTGCCAGCAGTTCCCCGGGACTAGCGTTTTACGAGCAGTACTTC	TRBV6-5	TRBD2	TRBJ2-7	-
CASSPSWYTGELFF	TGTGCCAGCAGTCCCAGCTGGTACACCGGGGAGCTGTTTTTT	TRBV6-5	-	TRBJ2-2	-
CASSQPGHTNEKLFF	TGTGCCAGCAGCCAACCGGGACACACTAATGAAAAACTGTTTTTT	TRBV4-2	-	TRBJ1-4	-
CASSPARTNYGYTF	TGTGCCAGCAGTCCAGCCCGGACCAACTATGGCTACACCTTC	TRBV7-2	-	TRBJ1-2	-
CASTSTGSSGNTIYF	TGTGCCAGTACCTCGACTGGGAGCTCTGGAAACACCATATATTTT	TRBV19	-	TRBJ1-3	-
CASSLHPARTYNEQFF	TGTGCCAGTAGTCTCCACCCCGCCCGGACCTACAATGAGCAGTTCTTC	TRBV19	-	TRBJ2-1	-
CASSYLAGGPGGELFF	TGTGCCAGCAGTTATCTGGCGGGAGGGCCTGGCGGGGAGCTGTTTTTT	TRBV6-5	TRBD2	TRBJ2-2	-
CASSEYRGETQYF	TGTGCCAGCAGTGAATACAGGGGAGAGACCCAGTACTTC	TRBV2	TRBD1	TRBJ2-5	-
CASSFRGQANYGYTF	TGTGCCAGCAGCTTCAGGGGTCAAGCTAACTATGGCTACACCTTC	TRBV7-9	-	TRBJ1-2	-
CSLTAGGQVETQYF	TGCAGCTTAACAGCGGGAGGGCAGGTAGAGACCCAGTACTTC	TRBV29-1	TRBD2	TRBJ2-5	-
CASSQGTVRGKLFF	TGTGCCAGCAGCCAAGGGACGGTAAGGGGGAAACTGTTTTTT	TRBV3-1/TRBV3-2	-	TRBJ1-4	-
CASSIGSSGGNSPLHF	TGTGCCAGTAGTATCGGGTCATCCGGTGGGAATTCACCCCTCCACTTT	TRBV19	-	TRBJ1-6	-
CASRRKEFQETQYF	TGTGCCAGCAGGCGGAAGGAGTTCCAAGAGACCCAGTACTTC	TRBV21-1	-	TRBJ2-5	-
CASSEGGSHGYTF	TGTGCCAGCAGTGAGGGGGGAAGCCATGGCTACACCTTC	TRBV6-1	-	TRBJ1-2	few